This entry lists 27 T cell receptor beta chains sequenced from one sample in a study of blood T cells in healthy people across ages. Combining a sample-barcoded 5' primer with a J-beta primer mix, a second PCR ran for about 7 to 11 cycles. TCRdb itself ran the 5' RACE reads through MiXCR, one entry per CDR3 protein. The sample lists 700,000 to 900,000 distinct CDR3 sequences, 50% to 65% occurring once. Sequencing was carried out using blood. All receptors come from a man older than 75 in good health.

The chain joins TRBV12-5 to TRBJ2-2, with D perhaps being TRBD1 or TRBD2 (5 bases each). The CDR3 loop spans 15 amino acids. V was cut by 6 bases and J by 5 bases, with 16 bases left in between. CDR1 LGHNT and CDR2 FRNRAP come from the germline V gene. The CDR3 nucleotides read TGTGCTAGTGGCAGATCCGGGACGGGAACCGGGGAGCTGTTTTTT. As protein: CASGRSGTGTGELFF. The complete variable domain, with remaining parts taken from reference TRBV12-5 and TRBJ2-2, reads DARVTQTPRHKVTEMGQEVTMRCQPILGHNTVFWYRQTMMQGLELLAYFRNRAPLDDSGMPKDRFSAEMPDATLATLKIQPSEPRDSAVYFCASGRSGTGTGELFFGEGSRLTVL.

The chain couples TRBV6-5 to TRBJ2-7; tentatively, D is TRBD2 (6 bases). Per germline, CDR1 MNHEY and CDR2 SVGAGI. V lost 8 bases and J lost 3, with 8 bases in between. This CDR3 spans 11 amino acids. The chain's CDR3 is CASQEGYEQYF. The CDR3 DNA sequence: TGTGCCAGCCAGGAGGGCTACGAGCAGTACTTC.

V and J are TRBV3-1 and TRBJ2-7; a weak D match, TRBD2 (5 bases). Trimming cost V 0 bases and J 4 bases, with 13 bases left between them. CDR3 length: 15 amino acids. The germline gives CDR1 LGHDT, CDR2 YNNKEL (reference sequence). This chain's CDR3 is CASSQDQRESYEQYF. The DNA for the CDR3 is TGTGCCAGCAGCCAAGATCAGAGGGAATCTTACGAGCAGTACTTC.

The rearrangement joins TRBV20-1 to TRBJ1-2; D is possibly TRBD1 (6 bases). Germline CDR1 is DFQATT and CDR2 is SNEGSKA (reference sequence). This CDR3 region has 12 residues. Trimming removed 5 bases at V and 3 bases at J, with 10 bases between. CDR3 amino acids: CSAPSGDYGYTF. DNA for the CDR3: TGCAGTGCTCCCTCAGGGGACTATGGCTACACCTTC.

This sequence joins TRBV6-2 or TRBV6-3 and TRBJ1-2; 8 bases map to TRBD1. Germline assignment: CDR1 MNHEY and CDR2 SVGEGT. The CDR3 has 14 residues. V lost 7 bases and J lost 8; bases outside the gene matches: 12. CDR3 loop: CASIAGGGRSGYTF. The CDR3 DNA reads TGTGCCAGCATCGCAGGGGGCGGACGGAGCGGCTACACCTTC.

This clonotype was detected a few times. V gene TRBV5-5 combines with J gene TRBJ2-1; 7 bases are shared with TRBD2. Losses at the gene ends were 2 bases for V and 3 bases for J; bases not matched to a gene: 5. Germline V gene sequence: CDR1 SGHKS, CDR2 YYEKEE (reference sequence). The CDR3 covers 15 residues. CDR3 protein: CASSFLSGNYNEQFF. The CDR3 nucleotides are TGTGCCAGCAGCTTCCTAAGCGGGAACTACAATGAGCAGTTCTTC. The full variable domain, rest sourced from reference TRBV5-5 and TRBJ2-1, is DAGVTQSPTHLIKTRGQQVTLRCSPISGHKSVSWYQQVLGQGPQFIFQYYEKEERGRGNFPDRFSARQFPNYSSELNVNALLLGDSALYLCASSFLSGNYNEQFFGPGTRLTVL.

V and J are TRBV11-2 and TRBJ2-7; D not resolved. Germline V gene sequence: CDR1 SGHAT, CDR2 FQNNGV. With 4 bases removed from V and 6 bases from J, the gap between germline ends came to 16 bases. The CDR3 is 14 residues long. The CDR3 here is CASSSLWRTVEQYF. The CDR3 DNA follows: TGTGCCAGCAGCTCGCTTTGGCGGACCGTCGAGCAGTACTTC.

The chain carries TRBV29-1 and TRBJ1-2, with unresolved D. The CDR3 spans 11 residues. Germline CDR1 reads SQVTM; CDR2 reads ANQGSEA. The V and J ends lost 7 bases and 5 bases respectively, with 11 bases between them. In nucleotides, the CDR3 is TGCAGCGCCTCGGACGGATATGGCTACACCTTC. Its translation: CSASDGYGYTF.

This clonotype has a handful of counts. This sequence joins TRBV11-2 and TRBJ2-3, with 13 positions matching TRBD2. Per germline, CDR1 SGHAT and CDR2 FQNNGV. The CDR3 contains 17 residues. V was clipped by 5 bases and J by 14 bases; unmatched bases: 19. The CDR3 DNA is TGTGCCAGCAGCGCGGAACTAGCGGGAGGGCCGGTGAGATACGCGTATTTT. Its protein is CASSAELAGGPVRYAYF.

The chain has TRBV18 and TRBJ1-2; possible D gene TRBD1, 5 bases. Germline values: CDR1 KGHSH, CDR2 LQKENI. This CDR3 is 14 amino acids long. The V end was cut by 3 bases, the J end by 5 bases, with 13 bases between. The CDR3 DNA is TGTGCCAGCTCACCGGCCAGAACAGGATATGGCTACACCTTC. Protein: CASSPARTGYGYTF.

This clonotype came up a few times. The chain is built from TRBV9 and TRBJ2-7; TRBD1 or TRBD2 may be the D gene (5 bases each). The CDR3 is made up of 15 amino acids. The germline V gene encodes CDR1 SGDLS and CDR2 YYNGEE. With 2 bases removed from V and 4 bases from J, the gap between germline ends came to 16 bases. CDR3 sequence reads: CASSVDSGGPYEQYF. Here the CDR3 DNA reads TGTGCCAGCAGCGTTGACAGCGGTGGCCCTTACGAGCAGTACTTC.

The chain's CDR3 is CASSSRAQGWSNYEQYF. As DNA, the CDR3 is TGTGCCAGCAGCTCCAGGGCCCAGGGATGGTCCAACTACGAGCAGTACTTC. The chain couples TRBV7-6 to TRBJ2-7; a weak D match, TRBD1 (5 bases). The CDR3 spans 17 residues. V was cut by 4 bases and J by 3 bases, with 22 bases left in between. Germline V gene sequence: CDR1 SGHVS, CDR2 FNYEAQ. Based on the CDR3 plus reference TRBV7-6 and TRBJ2-7, the full variable domain is GAGVSQSPRYKVTKRGQDVALRCDPISGHVSLYWYRQALGQGPEFLTYFNYEAQQDKSGLPNDRFSAERPEGSISTLTIQRTEQRDSAMYRCASSSRAQGWSNYEQYFGPGTRLTVT.

The chain links TRBV5-6 to TRBJ1-2; 7 bases are a match to TRBD1. The CDR3 spans 13 residues. V lost 6 bases to trimming and J lost 6 bases; unmatched junction nucleotides: 8. Germline V gives CDR1 SGHDT, CDR2 YYEEEE. CDR3 residues: CASTNRGTHGYTF. The CDR3 coding sequence is TGTGCCAGCACCAACAGGGGAACCCATGGCTACACCTTC.

As for this clonotype: A read error is possible here, since a much larger clone lies one base away. The chain carries TRBV27 and TRBJ2-6, with D tentatively TRBD1 or TRBD2 (7 bases each). Germline CDR1 MNHEY, CDR2 SMNVEV (reference sequence). This CDR3 spans 18 amino acids. V gave up 5 bases and J gave up 0 bases, with 17 bases separating them. The CDR3 spells CASSPGGAQYSGANVLTF. The CDR3 DNA sequence: TGTGCCAGCAGTCCAGGGGGGGCTCAATACTCTGGGGCCAACGTCCTGACTTTC. Drawing the rest from reference TRBV27 and TRBJ2-6, the complete variable domain is EAQVTQNPRYLITVTGKKLTVTCSQNMNHEYMSWYRQDPGLGLRQIYYSMNVEVTDKGDVPEGYKVSRKEKRNFPLILESPSPNQTSLYFCASSPGGAQYSGANVLTFGAGSRLTVL.

The rearrangement uses TRBV4-2 and TRBJ2-5, with 13 bases fitting TRBD2. V dropped 1 base and J dropped 2; count of bases not matched to a gene: 4. CDR1 LGHNA and CDR2 YNFKEQ come from the germline V gene. This CDR3 is built from 17 residues. CDR3 DNA sequence: TGTGCCAGCAGCCAAGGGACTAGCGGGAGCTCACAAGAGACCCAGTACTTC. This sequence encodes CASSQGTSGSSQETQYF.

The chain has TRBV2 and TRBJ2-1, with D unresolved. The J call is uncertain, as TRBJ2-7 better fits the DNA end. The CDR3 sequence is 14 residues long. CDR1 SNHLY and CDR2 FYNNEI come from the germline V gene. The CDR3: CASSEGGSYNEQYF. In DNA form, the CDR3 reads TGTGCCAGCAGTGAAGGCGGATCCTACAATGAGCAGTACTTC.

The chain uses TRBV2 and TRBJ2-1, with D perhaps given as TRBD1 or TRBD2 (6 bases each). The V end was cut by 4 bases, the J end by 9 bases, with 16 bases between. Per the germline V gene, CDR1 is SNHLY and CDR2 is FYNNEI. The CDR3 sequence is 14 residues long. CDR3 in amino acids: CASSASSGGGEQFF. CDR3 sequence (DNA): TGTGCCAGCAGTGCTAGTAGTGGAGGGGGTGAGCAGTTCTTC.

CDR3 loop: CAISVGQGAGANVLTF. The CDR3 region has the DNA TGTGCCATCAGTGTCGGACAGGGTGCTGGGGCCAACGTCCTGACTTTC. J is TRBJ2-6 and V is TRBV10-3; 8 positions match TRBD1. Germline V lookup: CDR1 ENHRY, CDR2 SYGVKD. The CDR3 runs 16 residues. The ends lost 4 bases at V and 2 bases at J; junction bases unmatched: 4.

This clonotype was observed a few times. This chain links TRBV9 with TRBJ1-2, with TRBD1 identical over 9 bases. With 3 bases clipped from V and 4 bases from J, the junction kept 10 bases outside the gene matches. The CDR3 sequence is 16 residues long. Germline loops: CDR1 SGDLS, CDR2 YYNGEE. As DNA, the CDR3 is TGTGCCAGCAGCGCCTCCGGGACAGGGATTGCCTATGGCTACACCTTC. It specifies CASSASGTGIAYGYTF. Variable domain in full (rest from reference TRBV9 and TRBJ1-2): DSGVTQTPKHLITATGQRVTLRCSPRSGDLSVYWYQQSLDQGLQFLIQYYNGEERAKGNILERFSAQQFPDLHSELNLSSLELGDSALYFCASSASGTGIAYGYTFGSGTRLTVV.

The genes are TRBV6-2 or TRBV6-3 and TRBJ2-7; the D gene is possibly TRBD2 (8 bases). The germline V gene encodes CDR1 MNHEY and CDR2 SVGEGT. V was pared by 7 bases and J by 3 bases, with 19 bases between. The CDR3 covers 15 residues. The CDR3 coding sequence is TGTGCCAGCACCCAGGGGGGACTAGGGTTCTACGAGCAGTACTTC. Protein product: CASTQGGLGFYEQYF.

The chain has TRBV11-2 and TRBJ2-4; 7 nucleotides match TRBD1. J gave up 15 bases and V 1 base, and 3 bases lay outside the gene matches. The length of the CDR3 is 11 residues. Germline CDR1 reads SGHAT; CDR2 reads FQNNGV. This CDR3 is CASSLGRQGYF. The CDR3 region has the DNA TGTGCCAGCAGCTTAGGGAGACAGGGGTACTTC. The entire variable domain, with the rest obtained from reference TRBV11-2 and TRBJ2-4, is as follows: EAGVAQSPRYKIIEKRQSVAFWCNPISGHATLYWYQQILGQGPKLLIQFQNNGVVDDSQLPKDRFSAERLKGVDSTLKIQPAKLEDSAVYLCASSLGRQGYFGAGTRLSVL.

V and J are TRBV9 and TRBJ2-1; the D is unclear. V dropped 7 bases and J dropped 3 bases, with 14 bases sitting between them. The length of the CDR3 is 14 residues. Germline assignment: CDR1 SGDLS and CDR2 YYNGEE. The CDR3 spells CASGRSTHYNEQFF. The CDR3 region has the DNA TGTGCCAGCGGCCGAAGTACCCACTACAATGAGCAGTTCTTC.

This clonotype was detected only a few times. The chain couples TRBV29-1 to TRBJ2-5; weak D call: TRBD2 (5 bases). V lost 4 bases and J 11 bases, leaving 14 bases between the germline ends. There are 11 residues in the CDR3. CDR1 is SQVTM and CDR2 is ANQGSEA in the germline V gene. The CDR3 region is CSVGRIREQYF. CDR3 coding DNA: TGCAGCGTTGGCAGGATAAGGGAGCAGTACTTC. Together with reference TRBV29-1 and TRBJ2-5, the CDR3 gives the full variable domain: SAVISQKPSRDICQRGTSLTIQCQVDSQVTMMFWYRQQPGQSLTLIATANQGSEATYESGFVIDKFPISRPNLTFSTLTVSNMSPEDSSIYLCSVGRIREQYFGPGTRLLVL.

DNA for the CDR3: TGTGCCAGCAGTACTACGGGACCTAACAATGAGCAGTTCTTC. It specifies CASSTTGPNNEQFF. The chain carries TRBV6-2 or TRBV6-3 and TRBJ2-1; D tentatively fits TRBD1 or TRBD2 (5 bases each). CDR1 is MNHEY and CDR2 is SVGEGT in the germline V gene. Trimming removed 5 bases at V and 5 bases at J, with 13 bases between. This CDR3 comprises 14 residues.

This chain links TRBV5-1 with TRBJ2-6; possibly TRBD1 or TRBD2 for D (7 bases each). The germline V gene encodes CDR1 SGHRS and CDR2 YFSETQ. The CDR3 spans 17 residues. Trimming took off 4 bases at V and 0 bases at J, with 14 bases between the two ends. The CDR3, as DNA: TGCGCCAGCAGCGCCCAGGGGGGGACCTCTGGGGCCAACGTCCTGACTTTC. This encodes CASSAQGGTSGANVLTF. The whole variable domain, remainder taken from reference TRBV5-1 and TRBJ2-6, is KAGVTQTPRYLIKTRGQQVTLSCSPISGHRSVSWYQQTPGQGLQFLFEYFSETQRNKGNFPGRFSGRQFSNSRSEMNVSTLELGDSALYLCASSAQGGTSGANVLTFGAGSRLTVL.

The V call is TRBV5-1, the J call TRBJ1-2; TRBD1 matches 9 bases. CDR1 and CDR2 from the germline V gene are SGHRS and YFSETQ. Trimming cost V 4 bases and J 6 bases; bases outside gene matches: 10. This CDR3 contains 15 residues. As DNA, the CDR3 is TGCGCCAGCAGCCGCTCCGGACAGGGGAACGATGGCTACACCTTC. This sequence encodes CASSRSGQGNDGYTF. The whole variable domain, filled in from reference TRBV5-1 and TRBJ1-2, reads KAGVTQTPRYLIKTRGQQVTLSCSPISGHRSVSWYQQTPGQGLQFLFEYFSETQRNKGNFPGRFSGRQFSNSRSEMNVSTLELGDSALYLCASSRSGQGNDGYTFGSGTRLTVV.

This clonotype occurred a few times. This chain's CDR3 is CSVVGRYTDTQYF. CDR3 DNA: TGCAGCGTTGTTGGCCGGTACACAGATACGCAGTATTTT. This chain joins TRBV29-1 and TRBJ2-3; D not certain. The CDR3 is 13 amino acids. Germline V gives CDR1 SQVTM, CDR2 ANQGSEA. Trimming took 4 bases from V and 2 from J, leaving 10 bases between them.